The clone carrying this T cell receptor beta chain came up once. Its antigen is as yet unknown. The repertoire was sequenced with immunoSEQ multiplex PCR; TCRdb's copy has only in-frame clones and lacks some. The sample shows some 17,000 clones, roughly 81% of them seen only once. This sample stems from a study of PD-1 blockade in classical Hodgkin lymphoma. Time point defined: newly diagnosed, previously untreated cHL patient sample. The authors used newly diagnosed, untreated classical Hodgkin lymphoma PBMCs as comparison. This CDR3 has 16 amino acids. Germline CDR1 SGHVS, CDR2 FQNEAQ. Trimming took off 3 bases at V and 0 bases at J, with 11 bases between the two ends. Findings and limits, study-wide: Newly diagnosed patients had baseline TCR diversity that was reportedly lower than that of healthy donors.

The sequence was obtained from a human donor with classical Hodgkin lymphoma. The sequenced sample was peripheral blood mononuclear cells (PBMCs). The chain recombines TRBV7-8 with TRBJ2-2, with D uncertain. Here the CDR3 DNA reads TGTGCCAGCAGCTTGACCCACACTCCGAACACCGGGGAGCTGTTTTTT. It is translated as CASSLTHTPNTGELFF.